This TCR beta chain was recovered during a study of CXCR3-negative and CXCR3-positive naive CD8 T cells. Each TRB cDNA library was prepared by 5' RACE (with UMI labels). TCRdb reanalyzed the 5' RACE reads, giving one entry per CDR3 protein sequence and no DNA. Its table lists around 140,000 distinct CDR3 sequences. This CDR3 spans 16 amino acids. Per the germline V gene, CDR1 is MDHEN and CDR2 is SYDVKM. Notes on this clonotype: Its antigen is unknown.

Points from the study as a whole: Cryopreserved cells showed partially decreased CXCR3 expression, and most assays used fresh PBMCs. Compared with CXCR3-negative naive cells, CXCR3-positive naive cells showed more hydrophobic TRB CDR3s. Memory CD8+ cells showed much lower diversity, while both naive subsets were comparably high. Naive subsets had comparable surface CD5; TCR strength was inferred from TRB CDR3 properties.

This receptor was taken from a human donor in good health. Some clones in this sample may be carry-over from other donors' samples. Input material: naive CXCR3- CD8+ T cells from blood. Subset defined: CD45RO-CCR7+CD27+CD95- naive CD8+ T cells lacking CXCR3 (TNR3-). The V and J genes are TRBV28 and TRBJ2-7; the TCRdb call, TRBD2, lacks DNA for checking. This CDR3 reads CASSSPVISSPAGQYF.